These 14 T cell receptor beta chains came from one sample sequenced in a study of blood T cell repertoires in COVID-19. Clones were sequenced by immunoSEQ multiplex PCR, and TCRdb holds only the in-frame ones, with some missing. This table holds over 100,000 clones, roughly nine tenths found once. The specimen sequenced was peripheral blood. The receptors come from a woman between 65 and 79 years old with COVID-19, enrolled during active disease.

This chain connects TRBV7-9 to TRBJ2-1; TRBD2 matches 14 bases. Germline CDR1 and CDR2: SEHNR and FQNEAQ (reference sequence). This CDR3 spans 17 amino acids. The ends lost 5 bases at V and 4 bases at J; junction bases unmatched: 7. The CDR3 here is CASSPRLAGGLYNEQFF. In DNA form, the CDR3 reads TGTGCCAGCAGCCCGAGACTAGCGGGGGGGCTATACAATGAGCAGTTCTTC.

This chain joins TRBV19 and TRBJ2-3; no reliable D call. CDR1 is LNHDA and CDR2 is SQIVND in the germline V gene (reference sequence). V lost 5 bases and J lost 2, with 11 bases in between. The CDR3 length is 14 residues. CDR3 sequence: CASSYYFYTDTQYF. The DNA of the CDR3 is TGTGCCAGTAGTTACTATTTTTACACAGATACGCAGTATTTT.

The V and J genes are TRBV7-3 and TRBJ1-1, with no clear D. This CDR3 is built from 13 residues. V lost 2 bases and J 3 bases, leaving 7 bases between the germline ends. The germline CDR1 and CDR2 sequences are SGHTA and FQGTGA. The CDR3 DNA reads as TGTGCCAGCAGCTTAGACCGGGACACTGAAGCTTTCTTT. Its protein product is CASSLDRDTEAFF.

This chain connects TRBV3-1 (or the pseudogene TRBV3-2) to TRBJ1-5; D perhaps matches TRBD1 (5 bases). Trimming stripped 1 base from V and 4 bases from J, with 11 bases between. This CDR3 has 15 residues. Germline CDR1 reads LGHDT; CDR2 reads YNNKEL (reference sequence). As DNA, the CDR3 is TGTGCCAGCAGCCAAGTTGCAGGGATAAATCAGCCCCAGCATTTT. It codes for CASSQVAGINQPQHF.

This chain links TRBV2 with TRBJ2-5, with D perhaps TRBD1 (6 bases). The CDR3 consists of 13 residues. The V and J ends lost 5 bases and 3 bases respectively, with 10 bases between them. From germline, CDR1 is SNHLY and CDR2 FYNNEI. DNA of the CDR3: TGTGCCAGCAGTCGGGACAATAAAGAGACCCAGTACTTC. Residues: CASSRDNKETQYF.

J is TRBJ2-5 and V is TRBV3-1 (or the pseudogene TRBV3-2); 8 nucleotides align to TRBD1. This CDR3 spans 14 amino acids. From germline, CDR1 is LGHDT and CDR2 YNNKEL (reference sequence). The V segment lost 1 base and the J segment 5 bases; nucleotides outside the gene matches: 3. CDR3 in DNA: TGTGCCAGCAGCCAAGGACAGGGGAAGGAGACCCAGTACTTC. It is translated as CASSQGQGKETQYF.

The chain employs TRBV5-5 and TRBJ1-2; possible D gene TRBD1, 6 bases. The CDR3 contains 14 residues. Between the trimmed V and J ends, which lost 0 bases and 5 bases, there was a span of 11 bases. Germline-derived CDR1 and CDR2 are SGHKS and YYEKEE (reference sequence). In nucleotides, the CDR3 is TGTGCCAGCAGCTTGGAGTCCAGGGGTTATGGCTACACCTTC. Amino acids: CASSLESRGYGYTF.

The J gene is TRBJ1-2, the V gene TRBV5-4, with TRBD1 identical over 9 bases. Per germline, CDR1 SGHNT and CDR2 YYREEE (reference sequence). The length of the CDR3 is 16 residues. With 4 bases clipped from V and 2 bases from J, the junction kept 9 bases outside the gene matches. CDR3 DNA: TGTGCCAGCAGCCCGAGTCGGACAGGGGTAAACTATGGCTACACCTTC. Amino acids: CASSPSRTGVNYGYTF.

This clone showed up just a few times. The gene calls are TRBV6-2 or TRBV6-3 and TRBJ1-1; TRBD1 matches at 8 bases. Germline V gene lookup returns CDR1 MNHEY and CDR2 SVGEGT. V was clipped by 5 bases and J by 0 bases; unmatched bases: 5. The CDR3 loop spans 15 amino acids. CDR3 nucleotide sequence: TGTGCCAGCAGTCACGGACAGGGCTTGAACACTGAAGCTTTCTTT. Protein product: CASSHGQGLNTEAFF.

This clone appeared a single time. This sequence joins TRBV6-5 and TRBJ1-1, with D perhaps TRBD1 (6 bases). Between the trimmed V and J ends, which lost 10 bases and 2 bases, there was a span of 14 bases. The CDR3 extends over 13 amino acids. Germline lookup yields CDR1 MNHEY and CDR2 SVGAGI. CDR3 residues: CATKDSSNTEAFF. CDR3 bases: TGTGCCACAAAGGACAGCTCAAACACTGAAGCTTTCTTT.

This chain connects TRBV5-1 to TRBJ2-7, with 7 nucleotides matching TRBD2. The CDR3 runs to 13 residues. V trimming: 4 bases; J trimming: 4 bases; junction bases outside the gene matches: 5. CDR1 SGHRS and CDR2 YFSETQ come from the germline V gene. The CDR3 DNA sequence: TGCGCCAGCAGCGGGAGGGGTTCTTACGAGCAGTACTTC. Amino acid sequence: CASSGRGSYEQYF. Variable domain in full (rest from reference TRBV5-1 and TRBJ2-7): KAGVTQTPRYLIKTRGQQVTLSCSPISGHRSVSWYQQTPGQGLQFLFEYFSETQRNKGNFPGRFSGRQFSNSRSEMNVSTLELGDSALYLCASSGRGSYEQYFGPGTRLTVT.

This clone appeared a single time. This chain joins TRBV18 and TRBJ2-1; the D gene is possibly TRBD1 (5 bases). With 8 bases removed from V and 4 bases from J, the gap between germline ends came to 12 bases. CDR3 length equals 13 residues. Germline V gene data show CDR1 as KGHSH and CDR2 as LQKENI. Here the CDR3 reads CASHQGRYNEQFF. The CDR3 region has the DNA TGTGCCAGCCACCAGGGTAGATACAATGAGCAGTTCTTC.

In this sample, this clone turned up a few times. This chain joins TRBV28 and TRBJ2-5; the match to TRBD1 covers 9 bases. Germline lookup yields CDR1 MDHEN and CDR2 SYDVKM. J lost 4 bases, V lost 3 bases, and 6 bases had no gene match. CDR3 length: 15 amino acids. CDR3 nucleotide sequence: TGTGCCAGCAGTTTCCGGACAGGGGTAGCAGAGACCCAGTACTTC. It specifies CASSFRTGVAETQYF.

The rearrangement joins TRBV28 to TRBJ1-3; no clear D. Between the trimmed V and J ends, which lost 1 base and 0 bases, there was a span of 7 bases. CDR1 and CDR2 from the germline V gene are MDHEN and SYDVKM. This CDR3 has 15 amino acids. This CDR3 reads CASSLFPLSGNTIYF. Written as DNA, the CDR3 is TGTGCCAGCAGTTTATTCCCCCTCTCTGGAAACACCATATATTTT.